A single sample is the source of the 10 T cell receptor beta chains below, sequenced in a study of cytomegalovirus exposure and HLA in healthy donors. The PCR ran on 60 Vbeta and 13 Jbeta primers. Using immunoSEQ multiplex PCR, the repertoire was profiled, and TCRdb retains in-frame clones only, with some absent. The data contain roughly 120,000 clones, about 80% of them singletons. The sample comprised PBMCs. Every receptor here comes from a man in his forties or fifties in good health and CMV-seropositive.

This chain uses TRBV25-1 with TRBJ2-5, with 7 bases matching TRBD2. CDR1 and CDR2 from the germline V gene are MGHDK and SYGVNS. With V trimmed by 6 bases and J by 4 bases, 5 bases remained unmatched. The CDR3 extends over 13 amino acids. The CDR3 region is CASSLTGGETQYF. The CDR3 region has the DNA TGTGCCAGCAGCCTAACGGGGGGAGAGACCCAGTACTTC.

V gene TRBV6-6 combines with J gene TRBJ1-1, with D hard to call. Trimming shortened V by 5 bases and J by 3 bases, and 7 bases separated the two germline ends. Germline CDR1 and CDR2: MNHNY and SVGAGI (reference sequence). This CDR3 is built from 12 residues. CDR3 protein: CASSLQDTEAFF. The CDR3 region has the DNA TGTGCCAGCAGTCTCCAGGACACTGAAGCTTTCTTT.

Concerning this clone itself: This CDR3 is also generated by other DNA sequences in the sample. V and J are TRBV29-1 and TRBJ2-7; 11 positions agree with TRBD1. V dropped 0 bases and J dropped 4; count of bases not matched to a gene: 2. Per the germline V gene, CDR1 is SQVTM and CDR2 is ANQGSEA. The CDR3 is made up of 14 amino acids. The CDR3 reads CSVEDGQGAYEQYF. The CDR3 DNA follows: TGCAGCGTTGAAGACGGACAGGGGGCTTACGAGCAGTACTTC.

V and J are TRBV5-1 and TRBJ2-2; TRBD1 matches at 7 bases. Germline values: CDR1 SGHRS, CDR2 YFSETQ. This CDR3 contains 15 residues. V was clipped by 5 bases and J by 4 bases; unmatched bases: 8. The CDR3 sequence is CASSSRDRTTGELFF. The CDR3, as DNA: TGCGCCAGCAGTTCCCGGGACAGAACCACCGGGGAGCTGTTTTTT. Supplemented by reference TRBV5-1 and TRBJ2-2, the full variable domain reads KAGVTQTPRYLIKTRGQQVTLSCSPISGHRSVSWYQQTPGQGLQFLFEYFSETQRNKGNFPGRFSGRQFSNSRSEMNVSTLELGDSALYLCASSSRDRTTGELFFGEGSRLTVL.

This clone appeared once. V and J are TRBV30 and TRBJ1-4; 7 bases agree with TRBD1. From germline, CDR1 is GTSNPN and CDR2 SVGIG (reference sequence). The CDR3 has 14 amino acids. V dropped 5 bases and J dropped 7; count of bases not matched to a gene: 10. CDR3 nucleotide sequence: TGTGCCTGGGAGACGGGACAGTTTCGTGAAAAACTGTTTTTT. Protein sequence: CAWETGQFREKLFF.

The rearrangement uses TRBV19 and TRBJ2-7; D not resolved. Germline-derived CDR1 and CDR2 are LNHDA and SQIVND (reference sequence). The CDR3 is 16 residues long. Trimming pared 3 bases from V and 1 base from J, leaving 16 bases between. CDR3 nucleotides: TGTGCCAGTAGTATCAGCAGTGTCGGAGTATCCTACGAGCAGTACTTC. This translates into CASSISSVGVSYEQYF.

This clone was counted a single time. The chain uses TRBV5-6 and TRBJ1-1; weak D call: TRBD1 (5 bases). V was trimmed by 5 bases and J by 0 bases, leaving 11 bases between them. This CDR3 spans 14 amino acids. The germline gives CDR1 SGHDT, CDR2 YYEEEE. CDR3 sequence (DNA): TGTGCCAGCAGGCCAACAGGCGTGAACACTGAAGCTTTCTTT. Amino acids: CASRPTGVNTEAFF.

V and J are TRBV5-1 and TRBJ2-7, with TRBD1 identical over 8 bases. The J segment lost 0 bases and the V segment lost 4 bases, leaving 3 bases of the junction unmatched. Germline assignment: CDR1 SGHRS and CDR2 YFSETQ. The CDR3 is 14 amino acids. The CDR3 DNA sequence: TGCGCCAGCAGCGAGGACAGGGCCTCCTACGAGCAGTACTTC. Translation gives CASSEDRASYEQYF. The variable domain in full, completed from reference TRBV5-1 and TRBJ2-7, reads KAGVTQTPRYLIKTRGQQVTLSCSPISGHRSVSWYQQTPGQGLQFLFEYFSETQRNKGNFPGRFSGRQFSNSRSEMNVSTLELGDSALYLCASSEDRASYEQYFGPGTRLTVT.

The V call is TRBV5-1, the J call TRBJ2-2; 12 bases are shared with TRBD1. The CDR3 has 14 residues. Germline V CDR1 and CDR2: SGHRS, YFSETQ. With V trimmed by 6 bases and J by 6 bases, 3 bases remained unmatched. The CDR3 DNA follows: TGCGCCAGCAAAGGGACAGGGGGCCCCGGGGAGCTGTTTTTT. Its protein is CASKGTGGPGELFF.

CDR3 bases: TGCGCCAGCAGCTCACCGGGACAGGCGTACAATGAGCAGTTCTTC. It is translated as CASSSPGQAYNEQFF. This chain connects TRBV5-1 to TRBJ2-1; 8 bases are a match to TRBD1. Germline CDR1 and CDR2: SGHRS and YFSETQ. The CDR3 covers 15 residues. Trimming removed 3 bases from V and 4 bases from J; junction bases left unmatched: 6.